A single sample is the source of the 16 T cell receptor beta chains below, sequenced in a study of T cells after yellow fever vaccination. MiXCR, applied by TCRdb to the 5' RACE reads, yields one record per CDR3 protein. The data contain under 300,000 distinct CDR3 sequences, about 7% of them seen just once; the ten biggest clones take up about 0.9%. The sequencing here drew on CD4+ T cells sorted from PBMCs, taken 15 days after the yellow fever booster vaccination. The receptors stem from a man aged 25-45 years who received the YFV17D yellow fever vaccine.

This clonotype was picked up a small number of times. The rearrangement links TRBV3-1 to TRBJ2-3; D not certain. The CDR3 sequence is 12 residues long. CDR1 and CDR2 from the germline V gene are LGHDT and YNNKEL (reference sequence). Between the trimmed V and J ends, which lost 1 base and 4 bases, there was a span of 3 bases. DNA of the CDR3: TGTGCCAGCAGCCAAGTGTCAGATACGCAGTATTTT. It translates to CASSQVSDTQYF.

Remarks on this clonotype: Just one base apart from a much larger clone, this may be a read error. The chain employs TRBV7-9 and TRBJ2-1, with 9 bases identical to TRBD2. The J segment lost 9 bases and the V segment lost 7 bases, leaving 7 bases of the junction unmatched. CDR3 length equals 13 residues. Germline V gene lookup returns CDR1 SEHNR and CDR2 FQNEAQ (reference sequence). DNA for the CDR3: TGTGCCAGCAACCTTCTAGCGGGATGTGAGCAGTTCTTC. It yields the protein CASNLLAGCEQFF.

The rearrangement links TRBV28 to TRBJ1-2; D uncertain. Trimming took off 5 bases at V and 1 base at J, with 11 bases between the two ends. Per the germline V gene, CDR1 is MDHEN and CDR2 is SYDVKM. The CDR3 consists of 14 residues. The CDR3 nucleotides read TGTGCCAGCAGTGGTACAGACTATAACTATGGCTACACCTTC. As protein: CASSGTDYNYGYTF.

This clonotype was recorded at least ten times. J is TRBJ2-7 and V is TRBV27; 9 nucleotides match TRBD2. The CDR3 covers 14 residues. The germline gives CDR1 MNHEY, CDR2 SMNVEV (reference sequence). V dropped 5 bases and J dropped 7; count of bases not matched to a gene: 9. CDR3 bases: TGTGCCAGCAGTCGGGGCGACCTAGCGGGGGAGCAGTACTTC. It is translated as CASSRGDLAGEQYF.

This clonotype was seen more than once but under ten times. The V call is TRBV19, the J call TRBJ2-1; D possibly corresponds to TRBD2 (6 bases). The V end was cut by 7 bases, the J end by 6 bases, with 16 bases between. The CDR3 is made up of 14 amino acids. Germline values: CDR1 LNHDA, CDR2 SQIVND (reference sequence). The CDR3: CASTEGGRVNEQFF. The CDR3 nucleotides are TGTGCCAGTACAGAGGGAGGCCGCGTCAATGAGCAGTTCTTC.

DNA of the CDR3: TGTGCCAGTAGTATACCGACAGGGGGCTCCTACAATGAGCAGTTCTTC. The encoded protein is CASSIPTGGSYNEQFF. The rearrangement uses TRBV19 and TRBJ2-1; 9 bases align to TRBD1. V lost 2 bases and J lost 0; bases outside the gene matches: 2. Germline V gives CDR1 LNHDA, CDR2 SQIVND (reference sequence). The CDR3 spans 16 residues.

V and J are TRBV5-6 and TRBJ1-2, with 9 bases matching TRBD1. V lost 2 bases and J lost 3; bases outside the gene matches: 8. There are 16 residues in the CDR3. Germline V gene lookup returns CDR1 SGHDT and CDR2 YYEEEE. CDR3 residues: CASSFKPGQGHYGYTF. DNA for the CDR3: TGTGCCAGCAGCTTCAAGCCGGGACAGGGACACTATGGCTACACCTTC. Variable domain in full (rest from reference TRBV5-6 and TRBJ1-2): DAGVTQSPTHLIKTRGQQVTLRCSPKSGHDTVSWYQQALGQGPQFIFQYYEEEERQRGNFPDRFSGHQFPNYSSELNVNALLLGDSALYLCASSFKPGQGHYGYTFGSGTRLTVV.

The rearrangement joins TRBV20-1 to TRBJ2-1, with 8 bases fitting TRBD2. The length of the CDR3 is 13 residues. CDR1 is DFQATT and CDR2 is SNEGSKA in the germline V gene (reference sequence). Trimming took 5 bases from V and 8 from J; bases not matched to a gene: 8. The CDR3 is CSAAGTRLYEQFF. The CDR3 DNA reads TGCAGTGCTGCCGGGACTAGACTCTATGAGCAGTTCTTC.

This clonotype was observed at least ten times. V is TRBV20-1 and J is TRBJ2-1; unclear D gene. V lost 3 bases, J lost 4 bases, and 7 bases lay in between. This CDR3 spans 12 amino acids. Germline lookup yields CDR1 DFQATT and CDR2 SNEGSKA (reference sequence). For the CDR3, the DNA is TGCAGTGCTAGGAGCGCATACAATGAGCAGTTCTTC. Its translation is CSARSAYNEQFF.

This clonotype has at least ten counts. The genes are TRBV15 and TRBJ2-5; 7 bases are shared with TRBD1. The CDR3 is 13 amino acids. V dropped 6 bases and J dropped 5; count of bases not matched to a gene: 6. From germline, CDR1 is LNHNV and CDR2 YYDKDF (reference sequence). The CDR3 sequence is CATRRQGRETQYF. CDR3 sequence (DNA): TGTGCCACCAGGAGACAGGGTCGCGAGACCCAGTACTTC.

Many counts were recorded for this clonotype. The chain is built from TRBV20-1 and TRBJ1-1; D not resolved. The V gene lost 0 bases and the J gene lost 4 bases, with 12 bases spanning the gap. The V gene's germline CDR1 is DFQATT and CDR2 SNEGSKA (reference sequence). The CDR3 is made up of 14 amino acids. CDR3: CSARDRLGFTEAFF. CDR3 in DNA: TGCAGTGCTAGAGATCGGTTGGGCTTCACTGAAGCTTTCTTT.

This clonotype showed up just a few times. The CDR3 spells CATLRGSSNEKLFF. CDR3 coding DNA: TGTGCCACCCTCAGGGGGTCCTCTAATGAAAAACTGTTTTTT. The chain employs TRBV15 and TRBJ1-4, with 7 bases lining up with TRBD1. Germline V lookup: CDR1 LNHNV, CDR2 YYDKDF (reference sequence). Unmatched junction bases numbered 6, after V lost 8 bases and J lost 3 bases. The CDR3 is 14 residues long.

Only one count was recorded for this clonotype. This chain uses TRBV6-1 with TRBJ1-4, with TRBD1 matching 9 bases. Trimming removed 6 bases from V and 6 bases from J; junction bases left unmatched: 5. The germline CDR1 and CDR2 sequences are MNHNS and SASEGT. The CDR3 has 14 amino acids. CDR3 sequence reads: CASRSGQGYEKLFF. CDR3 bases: TGTGCCAGCAGATCGGGACAGGGTTATGAAAAACTGTTTTTT.

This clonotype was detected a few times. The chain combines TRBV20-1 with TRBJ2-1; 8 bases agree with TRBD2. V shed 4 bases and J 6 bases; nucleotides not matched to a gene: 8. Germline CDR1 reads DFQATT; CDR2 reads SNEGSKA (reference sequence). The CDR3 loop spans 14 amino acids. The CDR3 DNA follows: TGCAGTGCTATCGGCGGGAGGTCTGGCAATGAGCAGTTCTTC. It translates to CSAIGGRSGNEQFF.

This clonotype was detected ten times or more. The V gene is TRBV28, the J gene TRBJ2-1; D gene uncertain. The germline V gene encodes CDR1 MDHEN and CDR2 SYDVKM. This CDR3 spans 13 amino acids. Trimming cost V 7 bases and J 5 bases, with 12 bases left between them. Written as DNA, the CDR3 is TGTGCCAGCATACACGGACGGCACAATGAGCAGTTCTTC. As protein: CASIHGRHNEQFF.

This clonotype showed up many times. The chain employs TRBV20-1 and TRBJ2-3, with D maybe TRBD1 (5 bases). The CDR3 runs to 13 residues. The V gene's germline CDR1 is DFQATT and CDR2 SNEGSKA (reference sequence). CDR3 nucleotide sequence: TGCAGCAGGGCGCGGACCTACACAGATACGCAGTATTTT. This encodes CSRARTYTDTQYF.